This section outlines one T cell receptor beta chain sequence together with its context. This clone occurred a few times. Its antigen is still unknown. The sample holds no much larger clone one base away, and base qualities are not on file. In the ViraFEST assay, PBMC were stimulated with viral peptide pools, and antigen-specific CD4+ T cell clonotypes were then identified by expansion using TCR sequencing. After approximately eleven days of culture, CD4+ T cells were isolated with the EasySep CD4+ T cell isolation kit. Two doses of either the BNT162b2 or the mRNA-1273 mRNA SARS-CoV-2 vaccine were administered to participants. The absence of prior SARS-CoV-2 infection in healthy vaccine recipients was confirmed by negative nucleocapsid antibodies before and after vaccination. Over 1.5 million PBMC per well were cultured with approximately 10 ug/ml peptides in IMDM containing around 5% human AB serum, approximately 10 IU/ml IL-2 and gentamicin. Half of the culture medium was replaced with fresh IL-2-containing medium on days 3 and 7. Unless noted otherwise, every peptide stimulation condition was cultured in triplicate wells. PBMC were separated from whole blood using Ficoll-Paque Plus gradient centrifugation and were then either cryopreserved at -140C or used fresh. The spike proteins of SARS-CoV-2 and of the common cold coronaviruses HCoV-NL63, HCoV-OC43 and HCoV-229E were spanned by overlapping peptide pools. The QIAamp micro DNA kit was used to extract genomic DNA from the cultured CD4+ T cells.

The germline V gene supplies CDR1 SGDLS and CDR2 YYNGEE. Inclusive of the bounding cysteine and phenylalanine, the CDR3 is 15 residues long. The sequence is cut down to CDR3 DNA, 45 bases in frame from base 1. V is pruned by 0 bases and J by 9 bases, leaving 7 bases of the junction without a gene match. This entry is derived from a study of vaccination effects on CD4 cells after COVID-19 (dated by TCRdb to between 2021 and 2024). Regarding the complete study: Across the study, the median time from the second dose to post-vaccine sampling was 72 days (range 14 to 241). In both COVID-19 convalescent patients and infection-naive vaccine recipients, the study compared SARS-CoV-2 spike-specific CD4+ TCR repertoires from before mRNA vaccination with those from after it. A total of 10 COVID-19 convalescent patients and several SARS-CoV-2-naive healthy vaccine recipients were included in the full study. Cultures from other donors in the study were sequenced with the Oncomine TCR Beta short-read assay on an Illumina iSeq 100.

The library came from the immunoSEQ multiplex PCR assay. DNA from the cultured, isolated CD4+ T cells was subjected to TCR beta CDR3 sequencing. Turning to the authors' computational methods: Non-productive TCR sequences were discarded, and reads were trimmed to the CDR3 region, with only CDR3s of 7 or more amino acids retained. The MANAFEST web app was used to identify antigen-specific clonotypes by comparing expansion in peptide wells with expansion in reference cultures. Positive clones required FDR<0.05 expansion versus reference and all other wells, odds ratio above 5, and frequency above 0.1% in two replicate wells. A clonotype was defined as cross-reactive if the clonotype was significantly expanded both in SARS-CoV-2 spike wells and in at least one common cold coronavirus spike condition. CDR3 similarity was assessed by Levenshtein distance with the stringdist R package, and unrooted trees were built with ape in R 3.6.1. TCRdb holds this immuneACCESS table with in-frame rearrangements only. Some clones are missing; in checked studies, unresolved V genes explain under half, and the rest has no known cause. That table is the source of V, J and clone size, and D and trimming were worked out from the DNA. Here the sample has about 14,000 clones; roughly 72% occur a single time. The top ten hold approximately 9.1% of the sample.

The investigation overall reported the following: Limitations of the study were the small number of convalescent patients and the absence of early post-infection timepoints. Clones induced by infection and clones induced by vaccination both contracted markedly at late timepoints after vaccination, which fits with T cell responses waning over time. In healthy vaccine recipients, vaccine-induced clones were almost all SARS-CoV-2 mono-reactive, with only 1 of 255 cross-reactive with common cold coronaviruses.

This TCR was sampled from a human donor who received a COVID-19 vaccine. Material: CD4+ T cells from PBMCs cultured with SARS-CoV-2 spike peptides, obtained after COVID-19 vaccination. Per the publication, the cell subset or site label means: SARS-CoV-2 spike overlapping peptide pool stimulation. Recombination linked TRBV9 to TRBJ2-1; a stretch of 9 junction bases matches TRBD2. Read as DNA, the sequence is TGTGCCAGCAGCGTAGCTTTTAGCGGGGGAGGTGAGCAGTTCTTC. Its coded protein is CASSVAFSGGGEQFF. The full variable domain, with segments outside the CDR3 supplied by the reference TRBV9 and TRBJ2-1 proteins, appears as DSGVTQTPKHLITATGQRVTLRCSPRSGDLSVYWYQQSLDQGLQFLIQYYNGEERAKGNILERFSAQQFPDLHSELNLSSLELGDSALYFCASSVAFSGGGEQFFGPGTRLTVL.